This T cell receptor (beta chain) is from a study of blood T cell repertoires in COVID-19. About the research overall: Both acute and convalescent COVID-19 samples were obtained from the United States, Italy and Spain. Nucleic acid was either cDNA or gDNA, and it came from T cells, B-cell-depleted T cells, or PBMCs.

Authors' data handling: Amplification of reference gene primers provided the estimated nucleated cell counts. Assay: immunoSEQ multiplex PCR; the TCRdb copy retains only in-frame clones and omits some. From that table come the V and J calls and clone size; the DNA was used to work out D and trimming. The sample includes some 180,000 clones, approximately 80% seen only once; the top ten take 6.5% to 8.5%. Patients from Seattle were sampled longitudinally, starting during active infection. V lost 5 bases and J 6 bases, leaving 16 bases between the germline ends. The CDR3 consists of 15 residues. Germline-derived CDR1 and CDR2 are SGHTA and FQGTGA.

What was sequenced was peripheral blood. This sequence joins TRBV7-3 and TRBJ1-4; perhaps TRBD1 as D (5 bases). This sequence originates from a woman in her thirties or forties with COVID-19, enrolled during active disease. CDR3 DNA sequence: TGTGCCAGCAGCCCGAGTGGGGCAACGGATGAAAAACTGTTTTTT. Residues: CASSPSGATDEKLFF.